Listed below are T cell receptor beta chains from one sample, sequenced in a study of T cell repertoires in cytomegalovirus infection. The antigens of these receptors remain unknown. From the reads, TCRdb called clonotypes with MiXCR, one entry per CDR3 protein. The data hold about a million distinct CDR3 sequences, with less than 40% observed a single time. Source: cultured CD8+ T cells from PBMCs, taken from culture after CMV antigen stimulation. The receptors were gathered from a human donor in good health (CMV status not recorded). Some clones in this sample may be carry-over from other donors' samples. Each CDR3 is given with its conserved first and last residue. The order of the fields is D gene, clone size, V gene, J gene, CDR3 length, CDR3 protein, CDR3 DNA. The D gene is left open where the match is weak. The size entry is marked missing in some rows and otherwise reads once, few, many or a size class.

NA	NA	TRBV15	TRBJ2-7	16	CATSRDGVSGAYEQYF	TGTGCCACCAGCAGAGATGGGGTGTCGGGTGCCTACGAGCAGTACTTC
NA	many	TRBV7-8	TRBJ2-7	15	CASSSGGLSSYEQYF	TGTGCCAGCAGTTCAGGCGGCCTTAGCTCCTACGAGCAGTACTTC
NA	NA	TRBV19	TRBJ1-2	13	CASSIPRFDGYTF	TGTGCCAGTAGTATCCCTAGGTTCGATGGCTACACCTTC
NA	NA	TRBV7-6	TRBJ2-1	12	CASSLDGLEQFF	TGTGCCAGCAGCTTAGATGGGTTAGAGCAGTTCTTC
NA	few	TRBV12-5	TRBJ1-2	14	CASGFAGGPYGYTF	TGTGCTAGTGGCTTTGCTGGGGGACCGTATGGCTACACCTTC
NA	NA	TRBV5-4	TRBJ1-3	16	CASSLSDVHSGNTIYF	TGTGCCAGCAGCTTGAGCGACGTTCACTCTGGAAACACCATATATTTT
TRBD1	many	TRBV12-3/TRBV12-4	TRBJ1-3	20	CASRTISEAGGALPGNTIYF	TGTGCCAGCAGGACCATCTCAGAGGCAGGGGGCGCGTTACCAGGAAACACCATATATTTT
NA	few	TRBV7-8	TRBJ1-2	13	CASSLEEAYGYTF	TGTGCCAGCAGCTTAGAAGAGGCGTATGGCTACACCTTC
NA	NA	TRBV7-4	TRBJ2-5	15	CASSSDGDKQETQYF	TGTGCCAGCAGCTCCGATGGGGACAAACAAGAGACCCAGTACTTC
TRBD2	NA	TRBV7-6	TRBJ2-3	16	CASSSRTSGFTDTQYF	TGTGCCAGCAGTTCACGGACTAGCGGATTCACAGATACGCAGTATTTT
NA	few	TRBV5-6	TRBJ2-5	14	CASSLRQIQETQYF	TGTGCCAGCAGCTTGAGGCAGATCCAAGAGACCCAGTACTTC
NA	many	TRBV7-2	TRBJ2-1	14	CASSSINRGHEQFF	TGTGCCAGCAGCTCCATAAACCGGGGCCATGAGCAGTTCTTC
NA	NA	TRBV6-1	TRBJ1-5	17	CASSPVFYGLGDQPQHF	TGTGCCAGCAGTCCTGTCTTCTATGGGTTAGGGGATCAGCCCCAGCATTTT
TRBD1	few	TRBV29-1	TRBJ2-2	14	CSVVGTVTTGELFF	TGCAGCGTTGTAGGGACAGTAACCACCGGGGAGCTGTTTTTT
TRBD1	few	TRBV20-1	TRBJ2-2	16	CSAREAGGEDTGELFF	TGCAGTGCTAGAGAGGCAGGGGGCGAGGACACCGGGGAGCTGTTTTTT
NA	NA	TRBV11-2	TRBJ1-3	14	CASTFGGSGNTIYF	TGTGCCAGCACGTTCGGCGGCTCTGGAAACACCATATATTTT
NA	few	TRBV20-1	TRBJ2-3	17	CSARERPRGRLTDTQYF	TGCAGTGCTAGAGAAAGGCCCCGGGGGCGCCTTACAGATACGCAGTATTTT
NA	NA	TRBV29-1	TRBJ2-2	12	CSGNVLTGELFF	TGCAGCGGAAACGTCCTCACCGGGGAGCTGTTTTTT
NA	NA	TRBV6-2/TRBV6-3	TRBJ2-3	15	CASSYSWRAADTQYF	TGTGCCAGCAGTTACTCTTGGCGGGCCGCAGATACGCAGTATTTT
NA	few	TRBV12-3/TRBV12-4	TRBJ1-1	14	CASSPFAYGTEAFF	TGTGCCAGCAGTCCCTTCGCCTATGGCACTGAAGCTTTCTTT
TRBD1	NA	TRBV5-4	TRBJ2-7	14	CASSLDDRGYEQYF	TGTGCCAGCAGCTTGGACGACAGGGGGTACGAGCAGTACTTC
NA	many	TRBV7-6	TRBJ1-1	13	CASSSPGFAEAFF	TGTGCCAGCAGCTCTCCTGGGTTCGCTGAAGCTTTCTTT
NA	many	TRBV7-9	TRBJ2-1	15	CASSLGATGYNEQFF	TGTGCCAGCAGCCTCGGAGCTACAGGCTACAATGAGCAGTTCTTC
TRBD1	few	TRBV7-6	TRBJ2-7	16	CASSLVGDRGYYEQYF	TGTGCCAGCAGCTTAGTAGGGGACAGGGGGTACTACGAGCAGTACTTC
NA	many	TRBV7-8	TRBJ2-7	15	CASSLGRTDTYEQYF	TGTGCCAGCAGCTTAGGGCGTACAGACACCTACGAGCAGTACTTC
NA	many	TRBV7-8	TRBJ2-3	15	CASTLLGGGTDTQYF	TGTGCCAGCACCCTACTAGGGGGGGGCACAGATACGCAGTATTTT
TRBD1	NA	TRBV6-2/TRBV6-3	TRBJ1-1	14	CASSYAGGETEAFF	TGTGCCAGCAGTTACGCAGGGGGAGAAACTGAAGCTTTCTTT
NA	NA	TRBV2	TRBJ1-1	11	CASDPNTEAFF	TGTGCCAGTGACCCAAACACTGAAGCTTTCTTT
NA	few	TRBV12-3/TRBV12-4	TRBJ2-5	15	CASSLLGDTQETQYF	TGTGCCAGCAGTTTATTGGGGGACACCCAAGAGACCCAGTACTTC
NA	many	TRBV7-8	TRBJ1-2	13	CASSPSGQGGYTF	TGTGCCAGCAGCCCCTCCGGCCAAGGTGGCTACACCTTC
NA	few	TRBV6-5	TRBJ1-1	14	CASSYSIRYTEAFF	TGTGCCAGCAGTTACTCGATTCGGTACACTGAAGCTTTCTTT
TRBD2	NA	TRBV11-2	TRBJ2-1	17	CASSSPWGGGARNEQFF	TGTGCCAGCAGCTCCCCTTGGGGCGGGGGGGCAAGGAATGAGCAGTTCTTC
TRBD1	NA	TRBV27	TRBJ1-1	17	CASSSPGQRLEGTEAFF	TGTGCCAGCAGTTCTCCGGGACAGCGGCTCGAAGGCACTGAAGCTTTCTTT
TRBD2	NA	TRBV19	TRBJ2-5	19	CASSSWTSGVTGISEIQYF	TGTGCCAGTAGTTCCTGGACTAGCGGGGTGACGGGAATATCGGAGATCCAGTACTTC
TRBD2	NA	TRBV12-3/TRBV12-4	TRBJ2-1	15	CASNLAGGRNNEQFF	TGTGCCAGCAATCTAGCGGGGGGGCGGAACAATGAGCAGTTCTTC
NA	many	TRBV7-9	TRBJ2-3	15	CASSLGLGGTDTQYF	TGTGCCAGCAGCTTAGGGCTAGGCGGCACAGATACGCAGTATTTT
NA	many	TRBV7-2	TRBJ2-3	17	CASTQPGRGVSTDTQYF	TGTGCCAGCACCCAACCCGGAAGGGGGGTTAGCACAGATACGCAGTATTTT
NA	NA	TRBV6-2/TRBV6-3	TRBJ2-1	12	CASSYIMNEQFF	TGTGCCAGCAGTTATATTATGAATGAGCAGTTCTTC
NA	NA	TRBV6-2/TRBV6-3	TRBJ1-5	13	CAAGDSSNQPQHF	TGTGCCGCTGGCGACAGTAGCAATCAGCCCCAGCATTTT
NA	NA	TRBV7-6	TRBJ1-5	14	CAISLTVSNQPQHF	TGTGCCATCAGCCTCACAGTTAGCAATCAGCCCCAGCATTTT